What follows is one T cell receptor beta chain and its context. The CDR3 runs to 16 residues. V was cut by 3 bases and J by 1 base, with 12 bases left in between. The germline V gene encodes CDR1 SGHVS and CDR2 FNYEAQ. This specimen comes from a study of T cell responses to AZD1222 COVID-19 vaccine. This table comes from immunoSEQ multiplex PCR, and its TCRdb copy is limited to in-frame clones, with some not included. The table has about 130,000 clones, roughly 82% seen once. The sample in question was peripheral blood, obtained on day 0 of AZD1222 vaccination. The V gene is TRBV7-6, the J gene TRBJ2-2; D unresolved. The clonotype originates from an adult in good health. CDR3: CASSLGGRGNTGELFF. The DNA for the CDR3 is TGTGCCAGCAGCTTGGGCGGACGAGGGAACACCGGGGAGCTGTTTTTT.